The clone carrying this T cell receptor beta chain was seen once. Antigen: not known. This CDR3 has 17 residues. Trimming removed 0 bases from V and 4 bases from J; junction bases left unmatched: 6. CDR1 and CDR2 (germline): MGHDK, SYGVNS. This entry comes from a study of shared clonotypes between healthy human individuals. Study-level points and caveats: In several donors, approximately 5% of naive CD4 clonotypes appeared in common.

Sequencing was performed with immunoSEQ multiplex PCR; in TCRdb, only in-frame clones are kept and a portion is missing. The table lists 1.6 million or so clones, approximately 98.5% of them singletons. The donor population consisted of healthy HIV-negative adults with no recent acute infections or vaccinations. The V and J genes are TRBV25-1 and TRBJ2-1, with 10 bases identical to TRBD2. The source is a man aged 30-40 years in good health. Sequenced material: naive CD4+ T cells sorted from blood. Subset denoted: CD45RA+ positively selected. As DNA, the CDR3 is TGTGCCAGCAGTGAATACAACGGGACTAGCGCGTACAATGAGCAGTTCTTC. Its protein product is CASSEYNGTSAYNEQFF.